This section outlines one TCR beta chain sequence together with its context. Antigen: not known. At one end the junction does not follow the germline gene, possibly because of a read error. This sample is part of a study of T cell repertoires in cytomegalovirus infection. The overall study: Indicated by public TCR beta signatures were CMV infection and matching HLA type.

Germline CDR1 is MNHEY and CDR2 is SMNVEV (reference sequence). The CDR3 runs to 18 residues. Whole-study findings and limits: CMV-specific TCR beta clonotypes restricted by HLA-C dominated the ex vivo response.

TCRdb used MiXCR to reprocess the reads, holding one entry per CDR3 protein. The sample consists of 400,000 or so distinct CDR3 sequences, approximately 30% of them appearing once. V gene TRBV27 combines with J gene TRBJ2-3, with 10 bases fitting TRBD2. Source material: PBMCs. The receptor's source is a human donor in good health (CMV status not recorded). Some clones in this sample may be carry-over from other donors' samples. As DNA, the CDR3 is TGTGCCAGCAGTTTAATCCCCACTAGCGGGGCCAGCACAGATACGCCGTATTTT. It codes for CASSLIPTSGASTDTPYF.